This T cell receptor beta chain was found in a study of shared clonotypes between healthy human individuals. General observations from the study: Generally, naive subsets (rather than memory subsets) showed larger estimated richness.

This CDR3 region has 14 residues. The germline CDR1 and CDR2 sequences are MDHEN and SYDVKM. Trimming removed 7 bases from V and 4 bases from J; junction bases left unmatched: 7. Genomic DNA per cell subset filled all wells of several immunoSEQ plates. Produced via immunoSEQ multiplex PCR; TCRdb's table is partial and in-frame only. The repertoire holds about 1.1 million clones, with 75% to 85% as singletons. Worth noting for this clone: The antigen is not known.

The V and J genes are TRBV28 and TRBJ1-1, with TRBD1 identical over 9 bases. Sequenced material: memory CD4+ T cells from PBMCs. Subset meaning: CD45RA-negative fraction. This receptor was taken from a man between 18 and 35 years old in good health. Some clones in this sample may be carry-over from other donors' samples. CDR3 nucleotides: TGTGCCAGCACCACTTGGACAGGGGCCACTGAAGCTTTCTTT. Residues: CASTTWTGATEAFF.